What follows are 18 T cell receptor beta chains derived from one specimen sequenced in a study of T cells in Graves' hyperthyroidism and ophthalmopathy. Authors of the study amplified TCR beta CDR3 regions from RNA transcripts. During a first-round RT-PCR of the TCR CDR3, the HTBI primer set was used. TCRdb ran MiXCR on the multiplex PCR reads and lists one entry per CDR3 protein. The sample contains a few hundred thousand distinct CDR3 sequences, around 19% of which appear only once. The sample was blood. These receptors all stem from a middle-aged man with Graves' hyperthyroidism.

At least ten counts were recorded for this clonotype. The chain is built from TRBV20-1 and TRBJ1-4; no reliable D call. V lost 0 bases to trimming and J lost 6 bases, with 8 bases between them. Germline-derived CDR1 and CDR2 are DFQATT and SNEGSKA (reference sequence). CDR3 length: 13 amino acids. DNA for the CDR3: TGCAGTGCTAGAGAGCCGACGGATGAAAAACTGTTTTTT. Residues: CSAREPTDEKLFF.

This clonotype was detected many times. CDR3 sequence: CASSYSILISATQYF. The DNA for the CDR3 is TGTGCCAGCAGTTACTCGATTCTTATCTCGGCTACGCAGTATTTT. The chain employs TRBV6-2 or TRBV6-3 and TRBJ2-3; D call uncertain. Trimming cost V 0 bases and J 8 bases, with 15 bases left between them. The CDR3 length is 15 residues. CDR1 and CDR2 from the germline V gene are MNHEY and SVGEGT.

The chain's CDR3 is CASDPDEWGNQPQHF. The CDR3 nucleotides are TGTGCCAGCGACCCGGACGAGTGGGGCAATCAGCCCCAGCATTTT. The chain has TRBV19 and TRBJ1-5; D is undetermined. Germline CDR1 reads LNHDA; CDR2 reads SQIVND (reference sequence). The CDR3 loop spans 15 amino acids. V shed 9 bases and J shed 2 bases, with 17 bases lying between them.

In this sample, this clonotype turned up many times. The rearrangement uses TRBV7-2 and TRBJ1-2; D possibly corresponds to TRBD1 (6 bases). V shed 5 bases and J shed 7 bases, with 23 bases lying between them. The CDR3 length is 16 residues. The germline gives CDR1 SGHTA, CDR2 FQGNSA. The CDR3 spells CASSPSRAGAGGGYTF. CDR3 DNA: TGTGCCAGCAGCCCCTCCCGAGCGGGGGCAGGAGGTGGCTACACCTTC.

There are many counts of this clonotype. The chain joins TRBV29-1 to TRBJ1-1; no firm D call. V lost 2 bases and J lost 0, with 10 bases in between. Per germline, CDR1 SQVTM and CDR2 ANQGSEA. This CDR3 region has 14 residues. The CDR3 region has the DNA TGCAGCGTTGAATATACCGACATGAACACTGAAGCTTTCTTT. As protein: CSVEYTDMNTEAFF.

The CDR3 DNA is TGCAGTGCACCCCGGGACACCTCCTATGGCTACACCTTC. It codes for CSAPRDTSYGYTF. The chain uses TRBV20-1 and TRBJ1-2; possible D gene TRBD1, 6 bases. CDR1 is DFQATT, CDR2 SNEGSKA, per germline (reference sequence). The CDR3 totals 13 residues. V lost 6 bases and J 4 bases, leaving 15 bases between the germline ends.

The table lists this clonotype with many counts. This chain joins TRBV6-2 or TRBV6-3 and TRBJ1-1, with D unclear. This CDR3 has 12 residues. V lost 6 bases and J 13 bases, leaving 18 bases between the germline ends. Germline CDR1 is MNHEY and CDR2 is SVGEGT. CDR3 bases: TGTGCCAGCAGCAAGACCGGGCCCCGTTTTTTCTTT. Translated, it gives CASSKTGPRFFF.

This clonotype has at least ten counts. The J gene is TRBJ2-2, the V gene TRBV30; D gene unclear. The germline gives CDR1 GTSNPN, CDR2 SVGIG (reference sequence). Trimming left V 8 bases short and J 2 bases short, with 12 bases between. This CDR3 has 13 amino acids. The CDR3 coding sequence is TGTGCCCAAAGGGCCGGAAACACCGGGGAGCTGTTTTTT. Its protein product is CAQRAGNTGELFF.

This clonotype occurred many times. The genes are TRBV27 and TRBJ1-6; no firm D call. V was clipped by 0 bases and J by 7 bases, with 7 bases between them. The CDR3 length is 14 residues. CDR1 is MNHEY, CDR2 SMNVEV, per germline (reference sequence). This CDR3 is CASSLSILNSPLHF. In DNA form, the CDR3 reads TGTGCCAGCAGTTTATCGATCCTGAATTCACCCCTCCACTTT.

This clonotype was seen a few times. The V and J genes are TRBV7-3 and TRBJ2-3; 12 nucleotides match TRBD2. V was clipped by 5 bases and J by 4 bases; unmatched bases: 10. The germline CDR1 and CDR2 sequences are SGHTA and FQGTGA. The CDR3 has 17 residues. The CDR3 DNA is TGTGCCAGCAGCCGACTAGCGGGGGTAAGTAGTGCAGATACGCAGTATTTT. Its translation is CASSRLAGVSSADTQYF.

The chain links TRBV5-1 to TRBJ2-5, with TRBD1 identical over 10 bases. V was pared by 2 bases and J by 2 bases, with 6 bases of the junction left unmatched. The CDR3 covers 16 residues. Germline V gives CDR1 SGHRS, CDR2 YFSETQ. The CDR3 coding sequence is TGCGCCAGCAGCTTAACGACAGGGGGCAGGCAAGAGACCCAGTACTTC. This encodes CASSLTTGGRQETQYF.

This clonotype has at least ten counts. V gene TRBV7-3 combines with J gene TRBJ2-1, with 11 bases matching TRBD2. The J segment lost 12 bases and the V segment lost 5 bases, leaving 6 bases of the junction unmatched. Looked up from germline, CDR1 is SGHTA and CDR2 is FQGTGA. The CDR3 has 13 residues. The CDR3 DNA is TGTGCCAGCAGCCCAATTAGCGGGGGGGGGCAGTTCTTC. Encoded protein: CASSPISGGGQFF.

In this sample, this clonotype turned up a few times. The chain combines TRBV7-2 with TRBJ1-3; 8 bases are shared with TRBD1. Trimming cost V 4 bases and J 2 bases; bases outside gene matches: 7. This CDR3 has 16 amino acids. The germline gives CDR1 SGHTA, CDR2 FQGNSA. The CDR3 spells CASSSQQGVTGNTIYF. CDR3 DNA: TGTGCCAGCAGCTCCCAACAGGGGGTAACTGGAAACACCATATATTTT. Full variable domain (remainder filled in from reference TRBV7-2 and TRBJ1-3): GAGVSQSPSNKVTEKGKDVELRCDPISGHTALYWYRQSLGQGLEFLIYFQGNSAPDKSGLPSDRFSAERTGGSVSTLTIQRTQQEDSAVYLCASSSQQGVTGNTIYFGEGSWLTVV.

The CDR3 DNA reads as TGTGCCAGCCGGGACGCCGGGGAGGAGCAGTACTTC. Amino acid sequence: CASRDAGEEQYF. This chain links TRBV7-9 with TRBJ2-7, with D possibly called TRBD1 or TRBD2 (5 bases each). Germline lookup yields CDR1 SEHNR and CDR2 FQNEAQ (reference sequence). Trimming shortened V by 8 bases and J by 7 bases, and 15 bases separated the two germline ends. The CDR3 sequence is 12 residues long.

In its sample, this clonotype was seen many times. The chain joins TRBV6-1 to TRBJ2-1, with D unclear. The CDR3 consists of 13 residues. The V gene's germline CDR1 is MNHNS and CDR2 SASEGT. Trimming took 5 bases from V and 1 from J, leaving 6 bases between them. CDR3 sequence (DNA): TGTGCCAGCAGTTACGCGTCCTACAATGAGCAGTTCTTC. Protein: CASSYASYNEQFF.

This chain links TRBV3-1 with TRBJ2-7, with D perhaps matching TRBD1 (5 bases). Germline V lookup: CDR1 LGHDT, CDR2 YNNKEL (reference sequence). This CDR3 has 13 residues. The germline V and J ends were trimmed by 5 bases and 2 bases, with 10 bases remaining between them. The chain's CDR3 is CASSDRSTYEQYF. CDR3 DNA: TGTGCCAGCAGCGACAGATCCACCTACGAGCAGTACTTC.

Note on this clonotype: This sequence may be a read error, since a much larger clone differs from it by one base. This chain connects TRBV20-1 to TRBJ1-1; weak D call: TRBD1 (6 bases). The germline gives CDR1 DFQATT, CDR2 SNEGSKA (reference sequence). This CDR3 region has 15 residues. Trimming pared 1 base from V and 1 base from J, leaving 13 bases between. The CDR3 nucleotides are TGCAGTGCTAGAGGAGGGGGTCTTAGGAACACTGAAGCTTTCTTT. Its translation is CSARGGGLRNTEAFF.

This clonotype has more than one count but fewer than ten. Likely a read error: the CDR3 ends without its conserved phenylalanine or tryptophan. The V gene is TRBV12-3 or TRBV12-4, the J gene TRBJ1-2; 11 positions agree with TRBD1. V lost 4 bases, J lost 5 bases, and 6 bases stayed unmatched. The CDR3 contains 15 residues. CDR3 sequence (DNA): TGTGCCAGCAGTTACCGGACAGGGGGCAGATATGGCTACACCCTC. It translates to CASSYRTGGRYGYTL.